This T cell receptor (beta chain) was obtained from a study of a mutant IDH1 vaccine in newly diagnosed glioma (dated by TCRdb to about 2021). Looking at the study overall: Eight vaccinations were administered to patients in weeks 1, 3, 5, 7, 11, 15, 19 and 23, corresponding to visits V03 through V10. Vaccination was initiated 4-6 weeks after radiotherapy alone, or concurrently with temozolomide cycles in the chemotherapy-containing groups. Of the approximately 30 treated patients, approximately 62% were male and approximately 38% were female, and the mean age was 40.4 years. Prior to enrollment, standard therapy consisting of radiotherapy alone, temozolomide alone, or radiochemotherapy with temozolomide had been administered to patients, with the combination being received by most patients. Peripheral blood was drawn at six visits: V03 (baseline), V05, V07, V10, V12 and V13. For exploratory analyses, longitudinal TCRB deep sequencing was carried out in around 26 treated patients wherever samples were available.

Study-wide findings and limitations: Immune responses induced by the vaccine were seen in roughly 92% of patients across multiple MHC alleles. No apparent relationship was observed between pseudoprogression and alterations in the top peripheral T cell clonotypes detected by TCRB sequencing. The authors stated that sample limitations prevented analyses of patient blood samples from being reproduced. Availability determined which PBMC samples were chosen for TCRB deep sequencing.

The sample's time point label, decoded: week 23, last vaccination. Each vaccine dose was 300 ug of a 20-mer mutant IDH1 peptide in Montanide, given subcutaneously with topical imiquimod. Donors had newly diagnosed WHO grade 3 or 4 IDH1-mutant astrocytomas with loss of nuclear ATRX. The samples were drawn from NOA16, a multicentre, single-arm, open-label phase I trial in Germany that tested a mutant IDH1 peptide vaccine in humans for the first time. Genomic DNA for TCRB sequencing was extracted from EDTA blood using the DNeasy Blood and Tissue Kit. To prepare the library, the immunoSEQ multiplex PCR assay was applied. Rearranged TCR beta chain sequences were amplified using the hsTCRB Kit according to the manufacturer's protocol. Sequencing of TCRB libraries was carried out on an Illumina MiSeq. In the source study's methods: The proprietary platform of the kit vendor was used for demultiplexing, trimming and gene mapping. TCRdb took this table from immuneACCESS and kept in-frame rearrangements with V and J called. Such tables lack part of the clones; where checked against another copy, unresolved V genes explain under half of the gap, and the rest is unexplained. From that table come the V and J calls and clone size; the DNA was used to work out D and trimming. Counted in this sample were 75,000 to 80,000 clones; roughly 85% of them appeared once. The ten largest clonotypes hold approximately 0.8% of the sample.

V and J are truncated by 6 bases and 8 bases respectively, leaving an intervening sequence of 12 bases. The germline V gene encodes CDR1 MNHEY and CDR2 SVGAGI. The CDR3 has 12 amino acids, counting the end cysteine and phenylalanine. Only CDR3 DNA remains: 36 bases, in frame from the first base. Notes on this clone: Its antigen remains unidentified. The record has no base qualities; no much larger clone is one base away.

Here the chain combines TRBV6-5 and TRBJ2-3; 6 matching bases give a weak D call of TRBD1. This receptor was taken from a woman between 50 and 59 years old with glioma. The material sequenced was PBMCs, taken from a glioma patient whose treatment included an IDH1 peptide vaccine. CDR3 protein: CASSGRGSTQYF. The DNA sequence follows: TGTGCCAGCAGCGGCAGGGGAAGTACGCAGTATTTT.